This T cell receptor beta chain appears in the sequencing data of a study of cytomegalovirus exposure and HLA in healthy donors. The study ran its PCR with 60 Vbeta and 13 Jbeta primers. Produced via immunoSEQ multiplex PCR; TCRdb's table is partial and in-frame only. Seen here are fewer than 250,000 clones, approximately 70% observed once, and the top ten hold approximately 3.1%. CDR1 and CDR2 from the germline V gene are ENHRY and SYGVKD. V shed 4 bases and J shed 6 bases, with 13 bases lying between them. The CDR3 contains 14 residues. Study-wide results and caveats: Later work found most CMV-associated TCR beta chains apparently HLA-restricted. CMV serostatus was the sole immune exposure information available. Later analysis identified a missense DCLRE1C variant that was linked to TCR beta V- and J-gene trimming.

The table lists this clone with a few counts. Its antigen is undetermined. The receptor was isolated from a woman aged 30 to 39 in good health and CMV-seropositive. The specimen was PBMCs. The chain employs TRBV10-3 and TRBJ2-1; D might be TRBD1 (6 bases). CDR3 in DNA: TGTGCCATCAGTGGAACAGGGCTTGGCAATGAGCAGTTCTTC. It specifies CAISGTGLGNEQFF.